This is a list of T cell receptor beta chains from one sample in a study of identical twins. Using its own MiXCR run on the 5' RACE reads, TCRdb lists one record per CDR3 protein. The sample holds 1.5 million to 2 million distinct CDR3 sequences, 32% seen once. The specimen sequenced was cord blood. The receptors come from a newborn girl in good health. CDR3s include the opening cysteine and the closing phenylalanine or tryptophan. The D gene is left open where the match is weak. Clone size is shown for a subset of rows, as once, few, many or a class of expanded clone.

v_gene: TRBV5-1; j_gene: TRBJ2-5; len: 18; abundance: few; d_gene: TRBD2; CDR3nt: TGCGCCAGCAGCAGGACTAGCGGGGGGGCAAAGGGTCCAGAGACCCAGTACTTC; CDR3aa: CASSRTSGGAKGPETQYF
v_gene: TRBV15; j_gene: TRBJ1-5; len: 18; abundance: NA; d_gene: NA; CDR3nt: TGTGCCACCAGCGGAGCTGCCCTTCAGGGTAATGGCAATCAGCCCCAGCATTTT; CDR3aa: CATSGAALQGNGNQPQHF
v_gene: TRBV19; j_gene: TRBJ1-5; len: 16; abundance: NA; d_gene: NA; CDR3nt: TGTGCCAGTAGCCGCCGGGACACCTATAGCAATCAGCCCCAGCATTTT; CDR3aa: CASSRRDTYSNQPQHF
v_gene: TRBV6-6; j_gene: TRBJ2-4; len: 15; abundance: few; d_gene: NA; CDR3nt: TGTGCCAGCAGAGACAGTCCCCTAGCCAAAAACATTCAGTACTTC; CDR3aa: CASRDSPLAKNIQYF
v_gene: TRBV4-1; j_gene: TRBJ2-5; len: 12; abundance: NA; d_gene: NA; CDR3nt: TGCGCCAGCAGCCAAGATCTTGTGACCCAGTACTTC; CDR3aa: CASSQDLVTQYF
v_gene: TRBV20-1; j_gene: TRBJ2-5; len: 14; abundance: few; d_gene: NA; CDR3nt: TGCAGTGCTAGATCACTAGGCTACCAAGAGACCCAGTACTTC; CDR3aa: CSARSLGYQETQYF
v_gene: TRBV4-1; j_gene: TRBJ2-3; len: 17; abundance: NA; d_gene: TRBD2; CDR3nt: TGCGCCAGCAGCCAACTCACTAGCGGGGGAGCCACAGATACGCAGTATTTT; CDR3aa: CASSQLTSGGATDTQYF
v_gene: TRBV14; j_gene: TRBJ2-7; len: 15; abundance: few; d_gene: NA; CDR3nt: TGTGCCAGCAGCCAGTATTCACAGGACTACAATGAGCAGTACTTC; CDR3aa: CASSQYSQDYNEQYF
v_gene: TRBV4-1; j_gene: TRBJ2-3; len: 12; abundance: NA; d_gene: NA; CDR3nt: TGCGCCAGCAGCGGGAAAAGGAGGACGCAGTATTTT; CDR3aa: CASSGKRRTQYF
v_gene: TRBV7-6; j_gene: TRBJ2-1; len: 16; abundance: NA; d_gene: NA; CDR3nt: TGTGCCAGCAGTCAAAGGGGCGGGGTTAGAAACAATGAGCAGTTCTTC; CDR3aa: CASSQRGGVRNNEQFF
v_gene: TRBV9; j_gene: TRBJ2-5; len: 15; abundance: NA; d_gene: TRBD2; CDR3nt: TGTGCCAGCAGCCAAGATTCTAGCGGCTGGGAGACCCAGTACTTC; CDR3aa: CASSQDSSGWETQYF
v_gene: TRBV6-2/TRBV6-3; j_gene: TRBJ2-7; len: 12; abundance: NA; d_gene: NA; CDR3nt: TGTGCCAGCAGTTACAAAGGTAACGAGCAGTACTTC; CDR3aa: CASSYKGNEQYF
v_gene: TRBV6-2/TRBV6-3; j_gene: TRBJ1-1; len: 15; abundance: NA; d_gene: NA; CDR3nt: TGTGCCAGCAGGCGGAAACAGGGAGGGAACACTGAAGCTTTCTTT; CDR3aa: CASRRKQGGNTEAFF
v_gene: TRBV6-2/TRBV6-3; j_gene: TRBJ1-5; len: 14; abundance: few; d_gene: NA; CDR3nt: TGTGCCAGCAGTTACCCCCGTCGAGGTCAGCCCCAGCATTTT; CDR3aa: CASSYPRRGQPQHF